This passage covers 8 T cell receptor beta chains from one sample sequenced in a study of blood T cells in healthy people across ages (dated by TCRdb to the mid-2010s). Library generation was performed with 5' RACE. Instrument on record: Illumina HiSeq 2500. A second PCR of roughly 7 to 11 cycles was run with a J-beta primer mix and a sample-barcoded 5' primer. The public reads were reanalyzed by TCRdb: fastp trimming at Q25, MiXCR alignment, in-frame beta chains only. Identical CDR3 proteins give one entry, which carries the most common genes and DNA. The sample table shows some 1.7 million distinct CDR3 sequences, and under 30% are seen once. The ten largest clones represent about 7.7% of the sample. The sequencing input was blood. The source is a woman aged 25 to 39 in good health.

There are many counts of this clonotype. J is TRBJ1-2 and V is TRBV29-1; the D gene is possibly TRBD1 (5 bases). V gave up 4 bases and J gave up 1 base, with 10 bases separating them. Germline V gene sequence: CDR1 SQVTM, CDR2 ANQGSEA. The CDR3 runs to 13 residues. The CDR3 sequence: CSVGIGDNYGYTF. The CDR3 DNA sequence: TGCAGCGTTGGCATAGGGGATAACTATGGCTACACCTTC.

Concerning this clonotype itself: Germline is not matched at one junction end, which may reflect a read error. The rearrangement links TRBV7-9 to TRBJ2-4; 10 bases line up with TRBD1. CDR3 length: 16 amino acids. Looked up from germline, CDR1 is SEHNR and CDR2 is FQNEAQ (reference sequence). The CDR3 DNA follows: TGTGCCGGCAGCCACCCGGGACAGGGGTTTCAAAACATTCAGTACTTC. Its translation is CAGSHPGQGFQNIQYF.

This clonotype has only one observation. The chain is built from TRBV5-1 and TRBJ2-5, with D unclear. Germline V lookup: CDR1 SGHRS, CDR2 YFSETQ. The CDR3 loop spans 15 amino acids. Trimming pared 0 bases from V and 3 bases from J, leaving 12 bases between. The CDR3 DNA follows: TGCGCCAGCAGCTTGGCCGGATCCTCCGAAGAGACCCAGTACTTC. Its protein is CASSLAGSSEETQYF.

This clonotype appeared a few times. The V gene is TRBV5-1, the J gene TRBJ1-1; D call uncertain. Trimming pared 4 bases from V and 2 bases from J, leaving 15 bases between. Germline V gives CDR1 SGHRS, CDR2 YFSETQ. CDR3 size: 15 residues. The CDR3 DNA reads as TGCGCCAGCAGCGGATCCTCGACCGTTAACACTGAAGCTTTCTTT. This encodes CASSGSSTVNTEAFF.

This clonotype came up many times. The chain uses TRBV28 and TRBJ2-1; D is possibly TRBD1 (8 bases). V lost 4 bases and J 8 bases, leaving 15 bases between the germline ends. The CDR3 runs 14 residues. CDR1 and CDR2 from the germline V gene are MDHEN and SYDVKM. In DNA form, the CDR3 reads TGTGCCAGCAGTTACAGGACAGGGAGGGATGAGCAGTTCTTC. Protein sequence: CASSYRTGRDEQFF.

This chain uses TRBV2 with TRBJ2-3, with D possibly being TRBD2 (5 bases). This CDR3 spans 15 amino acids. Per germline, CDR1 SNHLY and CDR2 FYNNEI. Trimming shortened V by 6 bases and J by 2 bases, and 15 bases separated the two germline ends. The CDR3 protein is CASSGSRGYTDTQYF. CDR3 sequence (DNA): TGTGCCAGCAGCGGATCCCGGGGATACACAGATACGCAGTATTTT.

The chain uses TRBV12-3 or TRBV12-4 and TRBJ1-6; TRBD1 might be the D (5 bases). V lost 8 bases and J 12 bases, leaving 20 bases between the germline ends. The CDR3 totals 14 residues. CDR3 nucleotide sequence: TGTGCCAGCGGCATGGGACTGCCGCAAGGACCCCTCCACTTT. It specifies CASGMGLPQGPLHF.

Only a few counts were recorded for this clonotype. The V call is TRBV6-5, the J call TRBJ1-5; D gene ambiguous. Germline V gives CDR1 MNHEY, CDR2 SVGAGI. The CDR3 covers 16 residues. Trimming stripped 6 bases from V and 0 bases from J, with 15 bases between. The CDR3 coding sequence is TGTGCCAGCAGCCCCAGACCCGAAGTTAGCAATCAGCCCCAGCATTTT. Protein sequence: CASSPRPEVSNQPQHF.